Following are 26 T cell receptor beta chains from one sample sequenced in a study of CD8+CD57+ T cells in acquired aplastic anemia. All sequencing subjects had displayed CD8+CD57+ cell expansion on flow cytometry. Genomic DNA provided the template from which TCR beta VDJ and CDR3 profiles were obtained. Using its own MiXCR run on the reads, TCRdb lists one record per CDR3 protein. The table lists about 290,000 distinct CDR3 sequences, approximately 60% of them singletons, with approximately 1.2% in the top ten. The source material was sorted CD4+, CD8+, or CD8+CD57+ T cells (not recorded which) from PBMCs. The receptor set was obtained from a human donor with aplastic anemia.

The chain carries TRBV9 and TRBJ2-1, with 7 bases fitting TRBD2. In germline, CDR1 is SGDLS, CDR2 YYNGEE. Trimming cost V 0 bases and J 9 bases; bases outside gene matches: 9. The CDR3 contains 15 residues. CDR3 sequence reads: CASSVVGAGLSEQFF. Here the CDR3 DNA reads TGTGCCAGCAGCGTAGTTGGAGCGGGGTTGAGTGAGCAGTTCTTC.

Comment on this clonotype: The conserved phenylalanine or tryptophan is not found at the CDR3 terminus, so this likely reflects a read error. V usage is TRBV7-2 and J usage is TRBJ2-7, with D possibly TRBD1 on 6 matching bases. This CDR3 spans 14 amino acids. The germline CDR1 and CDR2 sequences are SGHTA and FQGNSA. The DNA for the CDR3 is TGTGTCAGCAGTACACAGGGATTTCTCTACGAGCAGTACCTC. It translates to CVSSTQGFLYEQYL.

This clonotype was recorded many times. This chain connects TRBV6-6 to TRBJ2-1; 15 nucleotides line up with TRBD2. Looked up from germline, CDR1 is MNHNY and CDR2 is SVGAGI (reference sequence). The V and J ends lost 4 bases and 8 bases, in that order; junction bases with no gene match: 6. CDR3 length equals 16 residues. The CDR3 region is CASSLGLAGGYDEQFF. DNA of the CDR3: TGTGCCAGCAGTTTGGGACTAGCGGGGGGCTATGATGAGCAGTTCTTC.

This clonotype was seen ten or more times. The chain couples TRBV7-3 to TRBJ2-3, with 7 bases lining up with TRBD2. V trimming: 1 base; J trimming: 1 base; junction bases outside the gene matches: 5. This CDR3 has 16 amino acids. From germline, CDR1 is SGHTA and CDR2 FQGTGA. DNA of the CDR3: TGTGCCAGCAGCTTAAACGGGGGAGGGGGCACAGATACGCAGTATTTT. It specifies CASSLNGGGGTDTQYF.

The genes are TRBV24-1 and TRBJ2-4; 11 bases agree with TRBD1. The CDR3 is made up of 17 amino acids. The junction had 12 bases not matched to a gene; V was cut back by 5 bases and J by 7 bases. The V gene's germline CDR1 is KGHDR and CDR2 SFDVKD. For the CDR3, the DNA is TGTGCCACCAGTGGACGCCCAGGACAGGGGGCGTCGAACATTCAGTACTTC. Translating it yields CATSGRPGQGASNIQYF.

This clonotype was seen repeatedly, ten times or more. The chain is built from TRBV7-8 and TRBJ2-5; D ambiguous. CDR1 is SGHVS and CDR2 is FQNEAQ in the germline V gene. The CDR3 consists of 16 residues. V lost 0 bases, J lost 4 bases, and 15 bases lay in between. CDR3 region: CASSLAWLPSRETQYF. CDR3 bases: TGTGCCAGCAGCTTAGCCTGGCTCCCGTCACGAGAGACCCAGTACTTC.

The chain has TRBV7-9 and TRBJ2-1; D remains unclear. This CDR3 has 11 residues. V shed 1 base and J shed 12 bases, with 7 bases lying between them. CDR1 is SEHNR and CDR2 is FQNEAQ in the germline V gene (reference sequence). Here the CDR3 reads CASSLDRPQFF. CDR3 nucleotides: TGTGCCAGCAGCTTAGACCGGCCGCAGTTCTTC. The whole variable domain, remainder taken from reference TRBV7-9 and TRBJ2-1, is DTGVSQNPRHKITKRGQNVTFRCDPISEHNRLYWYRQTLGQGPEFLTYFQNEAQLEKSRLLSDRFSAERPKGSFSTLEIQRTEQGDSAMYLCASSLDRPQFFGPGTRLTVL.

The chain recombines TRBV2 with TRBJ1-6, with D possibly TRBD1 on 5 matching bases. V was shortened by 6 bases and J by 6 bases, with 9 bases between the two germline ends. Germline CDR1 reads SNHLY; CDR2 reads FYNNEI. The CDR3 totals 13 residues. The chain's CDR3 is CASRKGTNSPLHF. Written as DNA, the CDR3 is TGTGCCAGCAGAAAAGGGACTAATTCACCCCTCCACTTT.

This clonotype was found many times. This rearrangement joins TRBV7-2 to TRBJ2-7; 9 nucleotides match TRBD2. This CDR3 spans 15 amino acids. Germline assignment: CDR1 SGHTA and CDR2 FQGNSA. V lost 1 base, J lost 7 bases, and 8 bases stayed unmatched. The CDR3 protein is CASSLVVAGVGEQYF. CDR3 sequence (DNA): TGTGCCAGCAGCTTAGTGGTAGCGGGAGTCGGGGAGCAGTACTTC.

In regard to this clonotype: At one end the junction does not follow the germline gene, possibly because of a read error. The chain joins TRBV7-9 to TRBJ2-3; D possibly corresponds to TRBD2 (5 bases). This CDR3 contains 13 residues. Germline V lookup: CDR1 SEHNR, CDR2 FQNEAQ (reference sequence). The CDR3 reads CASSREGLSVLNF. In nucleotides, the CDR3 is TGTGCCAGCAGCCGCGAGGGTTTGTCAGTGTTGAATTTT.

There are many counts of this clonotype. The rearrangement links TRBV10-3 to TRBJ1-3; TRBD1 might be the D (5 bases). Germline-derived CDR1 and CDR2 are ENHRY and SYGVKD. The CDR3 is made up of 16 amino acids. The V and J ends lost 3 bases and 0 bases respectively, with 12 bases between them. The CDR3 bases are TGTGCCATCAGTGATACCGGGGCGAGCTCTGGAAACACCATATATTTT. The encoded protein is CAISDTGASSGNTIYF.

The chain employs TRBV2 and TRBJ1-1; weak D call: TRBD1 (6 bases). The CDR3 contains 14 residues. V lost 6 bases, J lost 1 base, and 12 bases lay in between. Germline CDR1 reads SNHLY; CDR2 reads FYNNEI. CDR3 amino acids: CASRRDMSNTEAFF. The CDR3 nucleotides read TGTGCCAGCAGGAGGGACATGTCGAACACTGAAGCTTTCTTT.

This chain uses TRBV6-1 with TRBJ1-4; the D gene is possibly TRBD1 (5 bases). CDR3 length: 15 amino acids. Deletions cut 6 bases from V and 5 bases from J, with 16 bases between. Germline V gives CDR1 MNHNS, CDR2 SASEGT. The CDR3 is CASSQNRGGNEKLFF. CDR3 sequence (DNA): TGTGCCAGCAGCCAAAATAGGGGCGGGAATGAAAAACTGTTTTTT.

In its sample, this clonotype was seen once. V usage is TRBV5-5 and J usage is TRBJ1-2; 7 bases match TRBD1. Germline assignment: CDR1 SGHKS and CDR2 YYEKEE (reference sequence). The CDR3 is made up of 14 amino acids. Trimming removed 2 bases from V and 1 base from J; junction bases left unmatched: 2. This chain's CDR3 is CASSFWDSNYGYTF. In nucleotides, the CDR3 is TGTGCCAGCAGCTTTTGGGACAGTAACTATGGCTACACCTTC. The complete variable domain, with remaining parts taken from reference TRBV5-5 and TRBJ1-2, reads DAGVTQSPTHLIKTRGQQVTLRCSPISGHKSVSWYQQVLGQGPQFIFQYYEKEERGRGNFPDRFSARQFPNYSSELNVNALLLGDSALYLCASSFWDSNYGYTFGSGTRLTVV.

J is TRBJ2-7 and V is TRBV29-1; TRBD2 matches 11 bases. Trimming at V came to 1 base and at J to 0 bases, leaving 2 bases not matched to a gene. Germline CDR1 and CDR2: SQVTM and ANQGSEA. The CDR3 extends over 15 amino acids. Here the CDR3 DNA reads TGCAGCGTTGAAGGACTAGCGGGGAGCTCCTACGAGCAGTACTTC. This encodes CSVEGLAGSSYEQYF.

With respect to this clonotype: This sequence may be a read error, since a much larger clone differs from it by one base. The chain combines TRBV5-1 with TRBJ2-1; 7 bases agree with TRBD1. V gave up 4 bases and J gave up 5 bases; unmatched junction bases: 9. Germline values: CDR1 SGHRS, CDR2 YFSETQ. The CDR3 loop spans 15 amino acids. The CDR3 sequence: CASSPAPGQHNEQFF. The CDR3 DNA reads as TGCGCCAGCAGCCCGGCCCCGGGACAGCACAATGAGCAGTTCTTC.

The chain carries TRBV7-2 and TRBJ2-3; no clear D. Trimming took 7 bases from V and 4 from J, leaving 12 bases between them. The CDR3 covers 13 residues. Germline assignment: CDR1 SGHTA and CDR2 FQGNSA. The CDR3 nucleotides are TGTGCCAGCATCCCAGCTGCCGCAGATACGCAGTATTTT. As protein: CASIPAAADTQYF. The variable domain in full, completed from reference TRBV7-2 and TRBJ2-3, reads GAGVSQSPSNKVTEKGKDVELRCDPISGHTALYWYRQSLGQGLEFLIYFQGNSAPDKSGLPSDRFSAERTGGSVSTLTIQRTQQEDSAVYLCASIPAAADTQYFGPGTRLTVL.

The rearrangement joins TRBV15 to TRBJ2-3; D is possibly TRBD2 (6 bases). The germline CDR1 and CDR2 sequences are LNHNV and YYDKDF (reference sequence). The CDR3 is 15 residues long. With 1 base removed from V and 1 base from J, the gap between germline ends came to 9 bases. The CDR3 spells CATSRGGDGTDTQYF. The CDR3 nucleotides are TGTGCCACCAGCAGAGGGGGGGATGGCACAGATACGCAGTATTTT.

This sequence joins TRBV10-3 and TRBJ2-7, with D possibly called TRBD1 or TRBD2 (5 bases each). Trimming took off 0 bases at V and 2 bases at J, with 14 bases between the two ends. The CDR3 is 16 amino acids. CDR1 is ENHRY and CDR2 is SYGVKD in the germline V gene. CDR3 sequence: CAISESRGRRAYEQYF. DNA of the CDR3: TGTGCCATCAGTGAGTCGAGGGGCAGGCGAGCCTACGAGCAGTACTTC.

At least ten counts were recorded for this clonotype. The rearrangement uses TRBV7-2 and TRBJ1-2, with TRBD1 identical over 8 bases. Per germline, CDR1 SGHTA and CDR2 FQGNSA. CDR3 length equals 16 residues. Losses at the gene ends were 1 base for V and 8 bases for J; bases not matched to a gene: 12. The CDR3 here is CASSLERTGLGLGYTF. Written as DNA, the CDR3 is TGTGCCAGCAGCTTAGAGAGGACAGGGTTGGGGTTGGGCTACACCTTC.

Concerning this clonotype itself: A read error may produce the germline difference seen at one junction end. This chain joins TRBV7-9 and TRBJ2-3; 14 nucleotides line up with TRBD2. Germline lookup yields CDR1 SEHNR and CDR2 FQNEAQ (reference sequence). There are 13 residues in the CDR3. The chain's CDR3 is CASRLAGGDEQYF. The CDR3, as DNA: TGCGCCAGCAGACTAGCGGGGGGGGATGAGCAGTATTTT.

The chain combines TRBV5-8 with TRBJ2-5, with 8 nucleotides matching TRBD2. The length of the CDR3 is 16 residues. The V gene end was trimmed by 2 bases and the J gene end by 5 bases; junction bases not matched to a gene: 11. The V gene's germline CDR1 is SGHTS and CDR2 YDEGEE. In DNA form, the CDR3 reads TGTGCCAGCAGCTTAACTTCGCCGGGAGGGGTGGAGACCCAGTACTTC. This translates into CASSLTSPGGVETQYF.

This clonotype was found a few times. This chain uses TRBV20-1 with TRBJ2-5; D perhaps matches TRBD2 (6 bases). Germline V lookup: CDR1 DFQATT, CDR2 SNEGSKA (reference sequence). The length of the CDR3 is 15 residues. Trimming removed 3 bases at V and 5 bases at J, with 19 bases between. CDR3 coding DNA: TGCAGTGCTAGCAGGATTCATGGAGGGCACGAGACCCAGTACTTC. This gives the protein CSASRIHGGHETQYF.

V is TRBV25-1 and J is TRBJ2-3; D unresolved. Per the germline V gene, CDR1 is MGHDK and CDR2 is SYGVNS. Trimming removed 5 bases from V and 5 bases from J, with 17 bases in between. The length of the CDR3 is 15 residues. The CDR3 DNA follows: TGTGCCAGCAGTAAGTCGTGGGGTGCGGAAGATACGCAGTATTTT. Translating gives CASSKSWGAEDTQYF. Drawing the rest from reference TRBV25-1 and TRBJ2-3, the complete variable domain is EADIYQTPRYLVIGTGKKITLECSQTMGHDKMYWYQQDPGMELHLIHYSYGVNSTEKGDLSSESTVSRIRTEHFPLTLESARPSHTSQYLCASSKSWGAEDTQYFGPGTRLTVL.

This chain uses TRBV20-1 with TRBJ2-7, with 8 nucleotides matching TRBD1. The CDR3 is 13 amino acids. The trim removed 5 bases at V and 6 bases at J, leaving 9 bases unmatched. Germline CDR1 and CDR2: DFQATT and SNEGSKA (reference sequence). Here the CDR3 DNA reads TGCAGTGCTGAAAGGACAGGGTTGGTCGAGCAGTACTTC. Encoded protein: CSAERTGLVEQYF.

The sample holds a few counts of this clonotype. The V gene is TRBV20-1, the J gene TRBJ1-3, with 8 bases matching TRBD1. The V gene's germline CDR1 is DFQATT and CDR2 SNEGSKA (reference sequence). This CDR3 is 13 amino acids long. The junction had 4 bases not matched to a gene; V was cut back by 5 bases and J by 4 bases. CDR3 nucleotide sequence: TGCAGTGCTCGGACAGGGACGGGAAACACCATATATTTT. Protein product: CSARTGTGNTIYF.